Below are 25 T cell receptor beta chains sequenced from a single sample in a study of identical twins. TCRdb redid the calling of the 5' RACE reads with MiXCR, one entry per CDR3 protein. The sample holds 240,000 or so distinct CDR3 sequences; approximately 11% are singletons and the top ten take about 4.1%. The sample was also linked to a second study, of yellow fever vaccine responses in identical twins.

Sample: memory (CD45RO+) T cells sorted from blood. Receptors were obtained from a woman aged 18 to 35 in good health.

This chain links TRBV13 with TRBJ2-1; D is possibly TRBD2 (5 bases). The CDR3 is 15 amino acids. V shed 2 bases and J shed 7 bases, with 15 bases lying between them. CDR1 is PRHDT and CDR2 is FYEKMQ in the germline V gene (reference sequence). CDR3 DNA: TGTGCCAGCAGCTTAAGGGCGGGCCGGGCTAATGAGCAGTTCTTC. Residues: CASSLRAGRANEQFF.

This clonotype was counted at least ten times. This chain links TRBV6-4 with TRBJ2-2, with D maybe TRBD1 (5 bases). CDR3 length: 13 residues. Germline V gene data show CDR1 as MRHNA and CDR2 as SNTAGT. Trimming cost V 6 bases and J 4 bases, with 9 bases left between them. The CDR3 reads CASSQGFTGELFF. The CDR3 DNA follows: TGTGCCAGCAGCCAGGGTTTCACCGGGGAGCTGTTTTTT.

J is TRBJ2-7 and V is TRBV6-5, with TRBD2 identical over 7 bases. Germline V gives CDR1 MNHEY, CDR2 SVGAGI. CDR3 length: 14 amino acids. Germline trimming cut 5 bases from V and 4 bases from J; bases unmatched to any gene: 8. CDR3 in DNA: TGTGCCAGCAGTCTAACTCTCGGGGGGTACGAGCAGTACTTC. It yields the protein CASSLTLGGYEQYF.

V usage is TRBV6-1 and J usage is TRBJ2-5; D gene ambiguous. V was shortened by 2 bases and J by 2 bases, with 6 bases between the two germline ends. This CDR3 has 13 residues. From germline, CDR1 is MNHNS and CDR2 SASEGT. The CDR3 nucleotides read TGTGCCAGCAGTGAATCGGAGCAAGAGACCCAGTACTTC. This translates into CASSESEQETQYF.

This clonotype was observed a handful of times. This chain links TRBV28 with TRBJ2-5; 13 nucleotides match TRBD2. J lost 5 bases, V lost 5 bases, and 8 bases had no gene match. CDR1 is MDHEN and CDR2 is SYDVKM in the germline V gene. The CDR3 runs to 16 residues. CDR3 in amino acids: CASSKLAGGLGETQYF. CDR3 nucleotides: TGTGCCAGCAGTAAACTAGCGGGAGGGCTTGGGGAGACCCAGTACTTC.

V usage is TRBV4-1 and J usage is TRBJ2-7, with TRBD1 matching over 8 bases. Germline V CDR1 and CDR2: MGHRA, YSYEKL. Trimming cost V 2 bases and J 4 bases; bases outside gene matches: 4. This CDR3 spans 14 amino acids. The CDR3 here is CASSQPDRGYEQYF. The DNA for the CDR3 is TGCGCCAGCAGCCAACCCGACAGGGGTTACGAGCAGTACTTC.

This clonotype was recorded a few times. The CDR3 nucleotides are TGTGCCAGCACCGAACTTCTAGCGGGAGGGCTTGGTGAGCAGTTCTTC. Its protein is CASTELLAGGLGEQFF. This rearrangement joins TRBV6-1 to TRBJ2-1; 12 bases are shared with TRBD2. Germline lookup yields CDR1 MNHNS and CDR2 SASEGT. The trim removed 7 bases at V and 9 bases at J, leaving 13 bases unmatched. The CDR3 length is 16 residues.

This chain uses TRBV20-1 with TRBJ2-7; a possible D gene is TRBD2 (5 bases). The germline V and J ends were trimmed by 3 bases and 7 bases, with 22 bases remaining between them. Germline loops: CDR1 DFQATT, CDR2 SNEGSKA (reference sequence). CDR3 length equals 15 residues. The CDR3 protein is CSASGEADASGEQYF. CDR3 sequence (DNA): TGCAGTGCTAGCGGTGAGGCAGACGCCTCGGGGGAGCAGTACTTC.

This rearrangement joins TRBV6-5 to TRBJ1-5; no clear D. The CDR3 covers 14 residues. V was cut by 1 base and J by 5 bases, with 9 bases left in between. CDR1 MNHEY and CDR2 SVGAGI come from the germline V gene. This chain's CDR3 is CASSYWGIDQPQHF. CDR3 bases: TGTGCCAGCAGTTACTGGGGAATCGATCAGCCCCAGCATTTT.

This clonotype was counted between two and nine times. This chain joins TRBV20-1 and TRBJ1-1; tentatively, D is TRBD1 (5 bases). V was trimmed by 6 bases and J by 3 bases, leaving 17 bases between them. In germline, CDR1 is DFQATT, CDR2 SNEGSKA (reference sequence). CDR3 size: 14 residues. DNA of the CDR3: TGCAGTGCCGGGATGGAGGGGCGTCACACTGAAGCTTTCTTT. It translates to CSAGMEGRHTEAFF.

The chain carries TRBV6-4 and TRBJ2-3; D unclear. The V gene lost 0 bases and the J gene lost 7 bases, with 11 bases spanning the gap. Germline-derived CDR1 and CDR2 are MRHNA and SNTAGT. The length of the CDR3 is 14 residues. CDR3 protein: CASSDSGRSHTQYF. Written as DNA, the CDR3 is TGTGCCAGCAGTGACTCTGGTCGTTCCCATACGCAGTATTTT.

This clonotype came up a few times. The genes are TRBV20-1 and TRBJ2-7; 8 bases align to TRBD1. CDR3 length: 16 amino acids. V lost 5 bases, J lost 0 bases, and 12 bases stayed unmatched. CDR1 and CDR2 (germline): DFQATT, SNEGSKA (reference sequence). This CDR3 is CSAPPTGALNSYEQYF. In DNA form, the CDR3 reads TGCAGTGCTCCCCCGACAGGGGCACTAAACTCCTACGAGCAGTACTTC.

This chain joins TRBV19 and TRBJ2-7, with a weak D call TRBD2 (6 bases). The germline CDR1 and CDR2 sequences are LNHDA and SQIVND (reference sequence). The CDR3 extends over 12 amino acids. V was trimmed by 5 bases and J by 5 bases, leaving 10 bases between them. CDR3 region: CASSYGGHEQYF. The CDR3 nucleotides read TGTGCCAGTAGTTACGGGGGTCACGAGCAGTACTTC.

In its sample, this clonotype was seen many times. The gene calls are TRBV3-1 and TRBJ2-1; 14 nucleotides match TRBD2. Germline V gene sequence: CDR1 LGHDT, CDR2 YNNKEL (reference sequence). This CDR3 comprises 16 residues. The junction had 6 bases not matched to a gene; V was cut back by 0 bases and J by 11 bases. In DNA, the CDR3 is TGTGCCAGCAGCCAAGATTCAAGGACTAGCGGGGGGAAGCAGTTCTTC. Its protein is CASSQDSRTSGGKQFF.

The chain's CDR3 is CSARDIAGPTYNEQFF. DNA of the CDR3: TGCAGTGCTAGAGACATAGCGGGTCCCACCTACAATGAGCAGTTCTTC. This sequence joins TRBV20-1 and TRBJ2-1; 7 nucleotides line up with TRBD2. Trimming took 0 bases from V and 2 from J; bases not matched to a gene: 7. This CDR3 spans 16 amino acids. The V gene's germline CDR1 is DFQATT and CDR2 SNEGSKA (reference sequence).

The rearrangement uses TRBV29-1 and TRBJ1-1; no reliable D call. There are 12 residues in the CDR3. Germline V CDR1 and CDR2: SQVTM, ANQGSEA. With 4 bases removed from V and 1 base from J, the gap between germline ends came to 7 bases. CDR3 sequence reads: CSVGHPNTEAFF. The DNA of the CDR3 is TGCAGCGTTGGACACCCGAACACTGAAGCTTTCTTT.

The chain links TRBV15 to TRBJ2-3; 8 bases are a match to TRBD2. Unmatched junction bases numbered 16, after V lost 5 bases and J lost 3 bases. In germline, CDR1 is LNHNV, CDR2 YYDKDF (reference sequence). CDR3 length: 18 residues. CDR3 in amino acids: CATSGSGTRVLGTDTQYF. Here the CDR3 DNA reads TGTGCCACCAGCGGCTCCGGGACTAGGGTCTTAGGGACAGATACGCAGTATTTT.

The V and J genes are TRBV9 and TRBJ2-1; TRBD2 agrees at 13 bases. The germline V gene has CDR1 SGDLS and CDR2 YYNGEE. The CDR3 consists of 15 residues. With 4 bases clipped from V and 14 bases from J, the junction kept 12 bases outside the gene matches. This chain's CDR3 is CASSFRPGLAGAKFF. CDR3 sequence (DNA): TGTGCCAGCAGCTTCCGACCTGGACTAGCGGGGGCTAAGTTCTTC.

This rearrangement joins TRBV2 to TRBJ2-3; D unresolved. The germline gives CDR1 SNHLY, CDR2 FYNNEI. Deletions cut 7 bases from V and 3 bases from J, with 20 bases between. CDR3 length: 16 amino acids. CDR3 region: CASITRANPLTDTQYF. The CDR3 bases are TGTGCCAGCATTACAAGGGCCAACCCCTTAACAGATACGCAGTATTTT.

This clonotype came up a few times. The chain joins TRBV6-5 to TRBJ2-3; TRBD1 matches 8 bases. Trimming removed 4 bases from V and 2 bases from J; junction bases left unmatched: 5. Germline CDR1 is MNHEY and CDR2 is SVGAGI. This CDR3 is 15 amino acids long. This CDR3 reads CASSWGTGPTDTQYF. CDR3 coding DNA: TGTGCCAGCAGTTGGGGGACAGGACCCACAGATACGCAGTATTTT.

The sample holds many counts of this clonotype. The chain employs TRBV20-1 and TRBJ2-2; D is tentatively TRBD1 or TRBD2 (5 bases each). Trimming left V 3 bases short and J 7 bases short, with 12 bases between. Germline lookup yields CDR1 DFQATT and CDR2 SNEGSKA (reference sequence). The CDR3 consists of 13 residues. The CDR3 region is CSASGTAVGELFF. As DNA, the CDR3 is TGCAGTGCTAGCGGGACCGCGGTCGGGGAGCTGTTTTTT.

V gene TRBV28 combines with J gene TRBJ2-1, with 10 bases identical to TRBD2. With 5 bases clipped from V and 0 bases from J, the junction kept 7 bases outside the gene matches. CDR1 MDHEN and CDR2 SYDVKM come from the germline V gene. This CDR3 comprises 17 residues. The DNA of the CDR3 is TGTGCCAGCAGTCGTAGCGGGGGGCTACGCTCCTACAATGAGCAGTTCTTC. Its protein product is CASSRSGGLRSYNEQFF.

This chain joins TRBV9 and TRBJ2-1; tentative D call: TRBD2 (6 bases). The CDR3 totals 14 residues. With 2 bases removed from V and 9 bases from J, the gap between germline ends came to 15 bases. Germline V CDR1 and CDR2: SGDLS, YYNGEE. The CDR3 is CASSVDAVGGEQFF. Here the CDR3 DNA reads TGTGCCAGCAGCGTCGACGCGGTGGGGGGTGAGCAGTTCTTC.

A few counts support this clonotype. CDR3 sequence (DNA): TGTGCCAGCAGCGAGGGCCCCGGGACAGATGTCTACGAGCAGTACTTC. Its translation is CASSEGPGTDVYEQYF. The rearrangement uses TRBV9 and TRBJ2-7; 7 bases fit TRBD1. Unmatched junction bases numbered 12, after V lost 3 bases and J lost 3 bases. This CDR3 spans 16 amino acids. CDR1 is SGDLS and CDR2 is YYNGEE in the germline V gene.

This clonotype was detected ten times or more. The CDR3 spells CASTTSGASVEAFF. In DNA form, the CDR3 reads TGTGCCAGCACCACCTCGGGGGCTTCCGTTGAAGCTTTCTTT. The rearrangement uses TRBV3-1 and TRBJ1-1, with D maybe TRBD1 (6 bases). From germline, CDR1 is LGHDT and CDR2 YNNKEL (reference sequence). Trimming took off 7 bases at V and 7 bases at J, with 19 bases between the two ends. This CDR3 is 14 amino acids long.